These 28 T cell receptor beta chains came from one sample sequenced in a study of cytomegalovirus exposure and HLA in healthy donors. Researchers ran the PCR with 60 Vbeta and 13 Jbeta primers. Measured with immunoSEQ multiplex PCR; TCRdb has only the in-frame clones, and not every one. The repertoire holds 55,000 to 75,000 clones, 70% to 80% seen once, with over 2.5% in the top ten. Sequencing was carried out using PBMCs. Receptor source: a girl between 10 and 17 years old in good health and CMV-seropositive.

The gene calls are TRBV6-5 and TRBJ2-5; D is perhaps TRBD1 (5 bases). The CDR3 runs to 14 residues. Germline CDR1 and CDR2: MNHEY and SVGAGI. Trimming cost V 2 bases and J 4 bases, with 11 bases left between them. This chain's CDR3 is CASSYPGSPETQYF. The CDR3 DNA reads as TGTGCCAGCAGTTACCCAGGGTCCCCAGAGACCCAGTACTTC.

This clone is labeled as medium-sized. The chain joins TRBV5-6 to TRBJ2-5, with D perhaps TRBD2 (7 bases). The CDR3 runs 14 residues. Germline CDR1 reads SGHDT; CDR2 reads YYEEEE. The germline V and J ends were trimmed by 0 bases and 6 bases, with 12 bases remaining between them. In DNA form, the CDR3 reads TGTGCCAGCAGCTTGGCCAGGGGAGGGAAGACCCAGTACTTC. Encoded protein: CASSLARGGKTQYF.

The gene calls are TRBV23-1 and TRBJ2-7, with D possibly matching TRBD1 (5 bases). TRBV23-1 is designated an ORF whose function remains uncertain. Deletions cut 2 bases from V and 4 bases from J, with 36 bases between. This CDR3 spans 22 amino acids. CDR3: CASSQRILPRQLLRIPWYEQYF. DNA of the CDR3: TGCGCCAGCAGTCAACGGATCTTACCTAGACAGTTACTCCGGATTCCCTGGTACGAGCAGTACTTC.

The chain employs TRBV18 and TRBJ1-4; D unresolved. V was shortened by 5 bases and J by 8 bases, with 12 bases between the two germline ends. Germline V gene lookup returns CDR1 KGHSH and CDR2 LQKENI. The CDR3 runs to 13 residues. The CDR3 DNA is TGTGCCAGCTCATTACCCTCGGAGGAAAAACTGTTTTTT. It yields the protein CASSLPSEEKLFF.

This clone was seen only a few times. The rearrangement uses TRBV4-3 and TRBJ2-6; weak D call: TRBD1 (5 bases). Per the germline V gene, CDR1 is LGHNA and CDR2 is YSLEER. Trimming removed 0 bases from V and 0 bases from J, with 12 bases in between. This CDR3 is built from 18 residues. Written as DNA, the CDR3 is TGCGCCAGCAGCCAAGACGGGCAGGGTTTCTCTGGGGCCAACGTCCTGACTTTC. It encodes CASSQDGQGFSGANVLTF.

The chain links TRBV18 to TRBJ1-2, with TRBD1 matching 9 bases. The germline V gene encodes CDR1 KGHSH and CDR2 LQKENI. Trimming removed 3 bases from V and 0 bases from J; junction bases left unmatched: 5. CDR3 size: 16 residues. In nucleotides, the CDR3 is TGTGCCAGCTCACCTATGGGACAGGGTTCTAACTATGGCTACACCTTC. Translated, it gives CASSPMGQGSNYGYTF.

DNA of the CDR3: TGTGCCAGCAGCTTAGCGGGAGCGGGGGACCGACTGAGCTCCTACGAGCAGTACTTC. It specifies CASSLAGAGDRLSSYEQYF. The rearrangement joins TRBV7-2 to TRBJ2-7; 8 positions match TRBD2. The CDR3 spans 19 residues. In germline, CDR1 is SGHTA, CDR2 FQGNSA. Germline trimming cut 0 bases from V and 0 bases from J; bases unmatched to any gene: 13.

CDR3 coding DNA: TGTGCCAGCAGCCAAGGTACAGATCTTTACTACGAGCAGTACTTC. Amino acid sequence: CASSQGTDLYYEQYF. The rearrangement links TRBV16 to TRBJ2-7; D is uncertain. Trimming removed 2 bases from V and 3 bases from J, with 14 bases in between. This CDR3 comprises 15 residues. Germline assignment: CDR1 KGHSY and CDR2 FQNENV.

The chain has TRBV4-1 and TRBJ1-2; unclear D gene. The CDR3 totals 15 residues. Trimming cost V 0 bases and J 4 bases, with 12 bases left between them. Germline V gene sequence: CDR1 MGHRA, CDR2 YSYEKL. The CDR3 is CASSQEPVRLYGYTF. The CDR3 DNA sequence: TGCGCCAGCAGCCAAGAACCCGTCAGGCTCTATGGCTACACCTTC.

This chain connects TRBV7-8 to TRBJ1-2, with D perhaps matching TRBD1 (5 bases). The CDR3 spans 14 residues. Trimming shortened V by 5 bases and J by 7 bases, and 17 bases separated the two germline ends. CDR1 is SGHVS, CDR2 FQNEAQ, per germline. The CDR3 spells CASSPGAGPGGYTF. The DNA for the CDR3 is TGTGCCAGCAGCCCCGGGGCGGGGCCGGGTGGCTACACCTTC.

Only a few counts were recorded for this clone. The chain is built from TRBV6-5 and TRBJ1-5, with unresolved D. Trimming removed 2 bases from V and 1 base from J, with 9 bases in between. Germline-derived CDR1 and CDR2 are MNHEY and SVGAGI. CDR3 length: 15 amino acids. The CDR3 here is CASSYGLGSNQPQHF. CDR3 nucleotides: TGTGCCAGCAGTTACGGGCTTGGCAGCAATCAGCCCCAGCATTTT.

The chain carries TRBV30 and TRBJ1-4, with D perhaps matching TRBD1 (5 bases). This CDR3 has 13 residues. V lost 2 bases and J 5 bases, leaving 9 bases between the germline ends. Germline V gene sequence: CDR1 GTSNPN, CDR2 SVGIG (reference sequence). The CDR3 region has the DNA TGTGCCTGGAGTTTGGGGCCGAATGAAAAACTGTTTTTT. Translation: CAWSLGPNEKLFF.

The rearrangement uses TRBV4-1 and TRBJ2-7; D ambiguous. CDR1 and CDR2 (germline): MGHRA, YSYEKL. Trimming stripped 0 bases from V and 7 bases from J, with 22 bases between. The CDR3 has 17 amino acids. CDR3 coding DNA: TGCGCCAGCAGCCAAGAGGTTCGGGTTGACGGGTCTGGGGAGCAGTACTTC. Protein sequence: CASSQEVRVDGSGEQYF.

This clone was recorded once. V is TRBV10-1 and J is TRBJ2-1, with TRBD2 matching over 8 bases. The ends lost 6 bases at V and 9 bases at J; junction bases unmatched: 7. The CDR3 has 13 residues. Germline V lookup: CDR1 WNHNN, CDR2 SYGVQD (reference sequence). The CDR3 DNA is TGCGCCAGCAGCGTTGGACTAGCTAGTGAGCAGTTCTTC. It yields the protein CASSVGLASEQFF.

In this sample, this clone turned up once. V and J are TRBV15 and TRBJ2-5, with D tentatively TRBD1 (5 bases). Trimming shortened V by 7 bases and J by 4 bases, and 13 bases separated the two germline ends. The CDR3 length is 13 residues. Germline loops: CDR1 LNHNV, CDR2 YYDKDF (reference sequence). The CDR3 sequence is CATKTKGSETQYF. The CDR3 bases are TGTGCCACCAAAACGAAGGGGTCAGAGACCCAGTACTTC.

The chain links TRBV5-1 to TRBJ1-6; 7 positions agree with TRBD1. CDR1 and CDR2 (germline): SGHRS, YFSETQ. The J segment lost 8 bases and the V segment lost 4 bases, leaving 6 bases of the junction unmatched. The CDR3 covers 14 residues. The CDR3 spells CASSPGTEDSPLHF. DNA of the CDR3: TGCGCCAGCAGCCCCGGGACAGAGGATTCACCCCTCCACTTT.

V and J are TRBV9 and TRBJ2-6; 7 nucleotides line up with TRBD1. This CDR3 comprises 16 residues. Germline V lookup: CDR1 SGDLS, CDR2 YYNGEE. Trimming at V came to 4 bases and at J to 0 bases, leaving 4 bases not matched to a gene. The CDR3 region has the DNA TGTGCCAGCAGCCCCAGGGGGAGCTCTGGGGCCAACGTCCTGACTTTC. Translated, it gives CASSPRGSSGANVLTF.

V and J are TRBV4-1 and TRBJ2-1; D remains ambiguous. Trimming cost V 0 bases and J 2 bases, with 11 bases left between them. Germline assignment: CDR1 MGHRA and CDR2 YSYEKL. The CDR3 sequence is 16 residues long. CDR3 amino acids: CASSQEPARTYNEQFF. In nucleotides, the CDR3 is TGCGCCAGCAGCCAAGAACCAGCGCGAACCTACAATGAGCAGTTCTTC.

This clone was seen only a few times. The CDR3 region has the DNA TGTGCCAGCATTAGAACTCGGTGCCCTGAAGCTTTCTTT. It encodes CASIRTRCPEAFF. The rearrangement links TRBV6-6 to TRBJ1-1; no firm D call. Germline V gives CDR1 MNHNY, CDR2 SVGAGI (reference sequence). CDR3 length: 13 amino acids. Trimming took 7 bases from V and 6 from J, leaving 15 bases between them.

V usage is TRBV19 and J usage is TRBJ2-6, with D possibly TRBD2 on 5 matching bases. The V and J ends lost 5 bases and 0 bases respectively, with 11 bases between them. The length of the CDR3 is 16 residues. The germline V gene has CDR1 LNHDA and CDR2 SQIVND (reference sequence). The CDR3: CASSSLRDSGANVLTF. The CDR3 DNA follows: TGTGCCAGTAGTTCCCTGAGGGACTCTGGGGCCAACGTCCTGACTTTC.

The chain joins TRBV30 to TRBJ2-2; 7 bases align to TRBD2. Germline CDR1 GTSNPN, CDR2 SVGIG (reference sequence). The CDR3 totals 15 residues. Trimming took 5 bases from V and 7 from J; bases not matched to a gene: 13. The CDR3 region has the DNA TGTGCCTGGTCTGGACTGGCGAGGGAGGGCGGGGAGCTGTTTTTT. This translates into CAWSGLAREGGELFF.

This clone appeared once. The chain joins TRBV28 to TRBJ1-5; D is ambiguous. The CDR3 contains 14 residues. Germline V CDR1 and CDR2: MDHEN, SYDVKM. V was clipped by 1 base and J by 0 bases, with 4 bases between them. This CDR3 is CASSLLSSNQPQHF. The CDR3 DNA reads as TGTGCCAGCAGTTTATTGAGTAGCAATCAGCCCCAGCATTTT.

The genes are TRBV5-1 and TRBJ2-5, with 7 bases matching TRBD1. The V segment lost 4 bases and the J segment 1 base; nucleotides outside the gene matches: 4. Germline values: CDR1 SGHRS, CDR2 YFSETQ. This CDR3 region has 14 residues. The CDR3 protein is CASSLQGIQETQYF. For the CDR3, the DNA is TGCGCCAGCAGCCTACAGGGGATCCAAGAGACCCAGTACTTC.

This chain links TRBV25-1 with TRBJ2-1, with D perhaps matching TRBD2 (6 bases). The CDR3 loop spans 13 amino acids. From germline, CDR1 is MGHDK and CDR2 SYGVNS. V was cut by 8 bases and J by 8 bases, with 16 bases left in between. DNA for the CDR3: TGTGCCAGCCGGGACTCGCAAGGCGATGAGCAGTTCTTC. This gives the protein CASRDSQGDEQFF.

The chain is built from TRBV2 and TRBJ1-1; 8 bases are shared with TRBD1. The CDR3 contains 14 residues. Germline values: CDR1 SNHLY, CDR2 FYNNEI. With V trimmed by 6 bases and J by 3 bases, 6 bases remained unmatched. DNA of the CDR3: TGTGCCAGCAGCGCGACAGGGGCGGACACTGAAGCTTTCTTT. Amino acids: CASSATGADTEAFF.

The J gene is TRBJ1-1, the V gene TRBV19, with 10 bases that match TRBD1. The CDR3 contains 14 residues. Germline V CDR1 and CDR2: LNHDA, SQIVND (reference sequence). With V trimmed by 5 bases and J by 3 bases, 3 bases remained unmatched. The chain's CDR3 is CASSVGQGDTEAFF. Written as DNA, the CDR3 is TGTGCCAGTAGTGTCGGACAGGGGGACACTGAAGCTTTCTTT. The variable domain in full, with the rest retrieved from reference TRBV19 and TRBJ1-1, is DGGITQSPKYLFRKEGQNVTLSCEQNLNHDAMYWYRQDPGQGLRLIYYSQIVNDFQKGDIAEGYSVSREKKESFPLTVTSAQKNPTAFYLCASSVGQGDTEAFFGQGTRLTVV.

The genes are TRBV27 and TRBJ1-1; the D is unclear. This CDR3 is built from 11 residues. CDR1 and CDR2 (germline): MNHEY, SMNVEV (reference sequence). The V and J ends lost 4 bases and 9 bases respectively, with 9 bases between them. This CDR3 reads CASSSYRQAFF. For the CDR3, the DNA is TGTGCCAGCAGTTCATACAGACAAGCTTTCTTT.

The rearrangement uses TRBV6-5 and TRBJ2-3, with 8 bases matching TRBD1. The CDR3 contains 15 residues. CDR1 MNHEY and CDR2 SVGAGI come from the germline V gene. V lost 6 bases, J lost 4 bases, and 9 bases stayed unmatched. Written as DNA, the CDR3 is TGTGCCAGCAGGATCGGACAGGGTGGCGCAGATACGCAGTATTTT. Translating it yields CASRIGQGGADTQYF.